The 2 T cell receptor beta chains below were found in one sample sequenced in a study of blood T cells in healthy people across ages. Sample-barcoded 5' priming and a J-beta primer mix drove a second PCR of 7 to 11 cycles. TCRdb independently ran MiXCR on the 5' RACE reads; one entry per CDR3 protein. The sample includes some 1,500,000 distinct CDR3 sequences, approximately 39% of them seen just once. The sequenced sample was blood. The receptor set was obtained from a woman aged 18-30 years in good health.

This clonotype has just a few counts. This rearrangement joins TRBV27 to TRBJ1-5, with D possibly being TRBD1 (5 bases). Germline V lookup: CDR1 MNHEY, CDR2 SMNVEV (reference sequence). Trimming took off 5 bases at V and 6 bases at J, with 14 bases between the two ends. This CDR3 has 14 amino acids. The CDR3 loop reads CASSLTGWVQPQHF. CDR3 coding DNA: TGTGCCAGCAGTCTAACAGGTTGGGTTCAGCCCCAGCATTTT.

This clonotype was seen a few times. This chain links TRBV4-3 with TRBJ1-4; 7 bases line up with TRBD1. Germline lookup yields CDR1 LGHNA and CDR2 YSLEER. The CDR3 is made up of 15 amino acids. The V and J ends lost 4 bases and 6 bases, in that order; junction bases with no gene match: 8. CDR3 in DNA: TGCGCCAGCAGCCCAGGCGACAGGGTCGATGAAAAACTGTTTTTT. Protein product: CASSPGDRVDEKLFF.